A single sample is the source of the 31 T cell receptor beta chains below, sequenced in a study of blood T cell repertoires in COVID-19. Profiled with immunoSEQ multiplex PCR; TCRdb holds only in-frame clones, not every one. The sample gives 95,000 to 100,000 clones, around 85% of which show up once; around 2% is in the top ten. The material sequenced was peripheral blood. These receptors came from a woman between 65 and 79 years old with active or convalescent COVID-19.

CDR3 DNA: TGTGCCAGCAGCTGGGCTAGGGACAGGGTAACTGAAGCTTTCTTT. It encodes CASSWARDRVTEAFF. The V and J genes are TRBV7-2 and TRBJ1-1; 9 bases match TRBD1. Germline lookup yields CDR1 SGHTA and CDR2 FQGNSA. The CDR3 is 15 residues long. V lost 4 bases, J lost 5 bases, and 8 bases stayed unmatched. Together with reference TRBV7-2 and TRBJ1-1, the CDR3 gives the full variable domain: GAGVSQSPSNKVTEKGKDVELRCDPISGHTALYWYRQSLGQGLEFLIYFQGNSAPDKSGLPSDRFSAERTGGSVSTLTIQRTQQEDSAVYLCASSWARDRVTEAFFGQGTRLTVV.

The chain is built from TRBV29-1 and TRBJ1-1; 9 nucleotides match TRBD1. Unmatched junction bases numbered 5, after V lost 7 bases and J lost 5 bases. CDR1 is SQVTM, CDR2 ANQGSEA, per germline. This CDR3 comprises 12 residues. This CDR3 reads CSGTGGGTEAFF. CDR3 bases: TGCAGCGGAACAGGGGGCGGGACTGAAGCTTTCTTT.

On this clone: Other nucleotide sequences in the sample specify the same CDR3. This chain uses TRBV28 with TRBJ2-2, with 12 positions matching TRBD2. V lost 1 base to trimming and J lost 5 bases; unmatched junction nucleotides: 2. The CDR3 extends over 16 amino acids. Per germline, CDR1 MDHEN and CDR2 SYDVKM. The CDR3 nucleotides are TGTGCCAGCAGTTTATCACTAGCGGGAGGAACCGGGGAGCTGTTTTTT. Protein product: CASSLSLAGGTGELFF.

The chain has TRBV19 and TRBJ1-1; D is possibly TRBD1 (5 bases). The length of the CDR3 is 14 residues. The germline V and J ends were trimmed by 9 bases and 10 bases, with 24 bases remaining between them. CDR1 LNHDA and CDR2 SQIVND come from the germline V gene (reference sequence). This CDR3 reads CASQPRGGEGVAFF. DNA of the CDR3: TGTGCCAGCCAGCCACGCGGGGGGGAAGGAGTAGCTTTCTTT. Full variable domain (missing parts from reference TRBV19 and TRBJ1-1): DGGITQSPKYLFRKEGQNVTLSCEQNLNHDAMYWYRQDPGQGLRLIYYSQIVNDFQKGDIAEGYSVSREKKESFPLTVTSAQKNPTAFYLCASQPRGGEGVAFFGQGTRLTVV.

The V gene is TRBV28, the J gene TRBJ1-2; TRBD1 might be the D (5 bases). The CDR3 covers 14 residues. Trimming left V 2 bases short and J 2 bases short, with 9 bases between. Germline loops: CDR1 MDHEN, CDR2 SYDVKM. The CDR3 loop reads CASSLNRQNYGYTF. The CDR3 DNA follows: TGTGCCAGCAGTTTAAATCGACAGAACTATGGCTACACCTTC.

The chain links TRBV6-5 to TRBJ1-1; D unclear. Germline CDR1 is MNHEY and CDR2 is SVGAGI. V was clipped by 5 bases and J by 1 base, with 11 bases between them. CDR3 length: 14 residues. This chain's CDR3 is CASSQPTGNTEAFF. DNA of the CDR3: TGTGCCAGCAGTCAGCCAACGGGGAACACTGAAGCTTTCTTT.

The chain couples TRBV18 to TRBJ1-3; 9 bases align to TRBD1. The J segment lost 1 base and the V segment lost 3 bases, leaving 4 bases of the junction unmatched. The CDR3 sequence is 16 residues long. Germline CDR1 and CDR2: KGHSH and LQKENI. CDR3 in amino acids: CASSPTGQGSGNTIYF. The CDR3, as DNA: TGTGCCAGCTCACCGACCGGACAGGGGTCTGGAAACACCATATATTTT.

The V call is TRBV5-4, the J call TRBJ1-2; 8 nucleotides match TRBD1. V lost 3 bases to trimming and J lost 3 bases; unmatched junction nucleotides: 4. The CDR3 spans 14 residues. Germline V gives CDR1 SGHNT, CDR2 YYREEE (reference sequence). The CDR3 nucleotides read TGTGCCAGCAGCTATTACAGGGGGTACTATGGCTACACCTTC. Protein: CASSYYRGYYGYTF.

This clone was counted only a few times. The rearrangement uses TRBV2 and TRBJ1-4, with D maybe TRBD1 (5 bases). CDR1 and CDR2 from the germline V gene are SNHLY and FYNNEI. There are 11 residues in the CDR3. V shed 8 bases and J shed 6 bases, with 7 bases lying between them. The CDR3 sequence is CASGQDEKLFF. CDR3 nucleotides: TGTGCCAGCGGACAAGATGAAAAACTGTTTTTT. The whole variable domain, remainder taken from reference TRBV2 and TRBJ1-4, is EPEVTQTPSHQVTQMGQEVILRCVPISNHLYFYWYRQILGQKVEFLVSFYNNEISEKSEIFDDQFSVERPDGSNFTLKIRSTKLEDSAMYFCASGQDEKLFFGSGTQLSVL.

The V gene is TRBV30, the J gene TRBJ2-5, with D unresolved. CDR1 is GTSNPN and CDR2 is SVGIG in the germline V gene (reference sequence). The CDR3 runs to 11 residues. Trimming removed 8 bases from V and 7 bases from J, with 14 bases in between. The CDR3 reads CAADWKGTQYF. In DNA form, the CDR3 reads TGTGCCGCAGACTGGAAAGGGACCCAGTACTTC.

This chain uses TRBV6-5 with TRBJ2-3; 10 nucleotides line up with TRBD2. The CDR3 spans 15 residues. Losses at the gene ends were 5 bases for V and 2 bases for J; bases not matched to a gene: 4. CDR1 and CDR2 from the germline V gene are MNHEY and SVGAGI. CDR3 residues: CASSPLAGNTDTQYF. The CDR3 DNA reads TGTGCCAGCAGTCCACTAGCGGGGAACACAGATACGCAGTATTTT.

The chain has TRBV19 and TRBJ2-5, with D perhaps TRBD2 (7 bases). Trimming left V 10 bases short and J 5 bases short, with 23 bases between. This CDR3 is built from 15 residues. Germline V gives CDR1 LNHDA, CDR2 SQIVND (reference sequence). This chain's CDR3 is CATTWGVGGQETQYF. The CDR3 DNA follows: TGTGCCACCACCTGGGGGGTCGGGGGGCAGGAGACCCAGTACTTC.

This chain connects TRBV5-1 to TRBJ1-3, with D unclear. Trimming removed 0 bases at V and 0 bases at J, with 7 bases between. Germline lookup yields CDR1 SGHRS and CDR2 YFSETQ. This CDR3 comprises 15 residues. CDR3: CASSLVGASGNTIYF. CDR3 DNA sequence: TGCGCCAGCAGCTTGGTCGGAGCCTCTGGAAACACCATATATTTT.

This clone was observed once. The rearrangement joins TRBV15 to TRBJ2-5, with 8 bases matching TRBD1. The CDR3 sequence is 14 residues long. V lost 5 bases and J lost 5; bases outside the gene matches: 7. Germline V gene lookup returns CDR1 LNHNV and CDR2 YYDKDF (reference sequence). Here the CDR3 DNA reads TGTGCCACCAGCGCCCGCAGGGGGCCGGAGACCCAGTACTTC. Amino acid sequence: CATSARRGPETQYF. Using reference TRBV15 and TRBJ2-5 for the parts outside the CDR3, the full variable domain is DAMVIQNPRYQVTQFGKPVTLSCSQTLNHNVMYWYQQKSSQAPKLLFHYYDKDFNNEADTPDNFQSRRPNTSFCFLDIRSPGLGDTAMYLCATSARRGPETQYFGPGTRLLVL.

J is TRBJ2-3 and V is TRBV7-6; unclear D gene. CDR1 SGHVS and CDR2 FNYEAQ come from the germline V gene. V was cut by 4 bases and J by 6 bases, with 11 bases left in between. The CDR3 has 13 amino acids. The CDR3 region has the DNA TGTGCCAGCAGCTCCACTGTGGTCGATACGCAGTATTTT. Protein: CASSSTVVDTQYF.

The gene calls are TRBV19 and TRBJ1-5; 8 positions match TRBD1. The CDR3 spans 14 residues. V trimming: 1 base; J trimming: 6 bases; junction bases outside the gene matches: 2. Looked up from germline, CDR1 is LNHDA and CDR2 is SQIVND (reference sequence). CDR3 loop: CASSIAQGGQPQHF. CDR3 DNA: TGTGCCAGTAGTATAGCACAGGGGGGTCAGCCCCAGCATTTT.

This clone turned up a few times. V gene TRBV15 combines with J gene TRBJ1-5, with 7 positions matching TRBD1. Germline V lookup: CDR1 LNHNV, CDR2 YYDKDF (reference sequence). The CDR3 is 16 amino acids. V shed 3 bases and J 3 bases; nucleotides not matched to a gene: 8. CDR3 coding DNA: TGTGCCACCAGCAGTGCCCGACAGGGCCTCAATCAGCCCCAGCATTTT. Protein: CATSSARQGLNQPQHF.

This clone has just a few counts. V gene TRBV2 combines with J gene TRBJ2-3; tentative D call: TRBD2 (6 bases). The CDR3 length is 13 residues. Trimming took 10 bases from V and 4 from J, leaving 15 bases between them. CDR1 is SNHLY and CDR2 is FYNNEI in the germline V gene. The CDR3 DNA follows: TGTGCCACCGGGGGACCCCACCCAGATACGCAGTATTTT. It encodes CATGGPHPDTQYF. Full variable domain (remainder filled in from reference TRBV2 and TRBJ2-3): EPEVTQTPSHQVTQMGQEVILRCVPISNHLYFYWYRQILGQKVEFLVSFYNNEISEKSEIFDDQFSVERPDGSNFTLKIRSTKLEDSAMYFCATGGPHPDTQYFGPGTRLTVL.

The chain uses TRBV10-2 and TRBJ2-5; D might be TRBD2 (5 bases). The V end was cut by 2 bases, the J end by 5 bases, with 15 bases between. The CDR3 runs to 15 residues. CDR1 WSHSY and CDR2 SAAADI come from the germline V gene. The CDR3 coding sequence is TGCGCCAGCAGTGAGGGACTGCACCTGGGGGAGACCCAGTACTTC. Its protein is CASSEGLHLGETQYF.

This clone was observed a handful of times. This rearrangement joins TRBV1 to TRBJ1-5; TRBD1 is taken as the D call from the table, unchecked against the DNA. TRBV1 is labeled a pseudogene. The CDR3 contains 20 residues. This CDR3 reads CTSSQVARTGEGYSNQPQHF. The CDR3 DNA is TGCACCAGCAGCCAAGTAGCTCGGACAGGGGAGGGTTATAGCAATCAGCCCCAGCATTTT.

The chain uses TRBV15 and TRBJ2-3; 9 bases map to TRBD1. The germline gives CDR1 LNHNV, CDR2 YYDKDF (reference sequence). CDR3 length: 16 residues. The J segment lost 5 bases and the V segment lost 4 bases, leaving 10 bases of the junction unmatched. CDR3 in amino acids: CATSTGTGGVVDTQYF. As DNA, the CDR3 is TGTGCCACCAGCACCGGTACAGGGGGCGTTGTAGATACGCAGTATTTT. The complete variable domain, with remaining parts taken from reference TRBV15 and TRBJ2-3, reads DAMVIQNPRYQVTQFGKPVTLSCSQTLNHNVMYWYQQKSSQAPKLLFHYYDKDFNNEADTPDNFQSRRPNTSFCFLDIRSPGLGDTAMYLCATSTGTGGVVDTQYFGPGTRLTVL.

This clone was picked up one time. V is TRBV27 and J is TRBJ2-1, with D possibly being TRBD1 (6 bases). Germline values: CDR1 MNHEY, CDR2 SMNVEV (reference sequence). The V end lost 8 bases, the J end lost 6 bases, and 17 bases lay between the germline ends. This CDR3 contains 14 residues. CDR3 DNA: TGTGCCAGCGCTCCCGGGACAAGGCTCAATGAGCAGTTCTTC. Translating it yields CASAPGTRLNEQFF.

The chain uses TRBV2 and TRBJ1-2, with TRBD1 as a possible D gene (6 bases). Germline-derived CDR1 and CDR2 are SNHLY and FYNNEI. This CDR3 contains 13 residues. Trimming shortened V by 3 bases and J by 7 bases, and 12 bases separated the two germline ends. CDR3 loop: CASSDRGLGGYTF. The CDR3, as DNA: TGTGCCAGCAGTGACAGGGGCCTAGGTGGCTACACCTTC.

The CDR3 sequence: CASSSDRIRYEQYF. CDR3 nucleotide sequence: TGTGCCAGCAGCTCTGACAGGATTCGGTACGAGCAGTACTTC. The chain couples TRBV7-8 to TRBJ2-7; a possible D gene is TRBD1 (6 bases). Germline assignment: CDR1 SGHVS and CDR2 FQNEAQ. The CDR3 consists of 14 residues. The germline V and J ends were trimmed by 4 bases and 4 bases, with 14 bases remaining between them.

Concerning this clone itself: At one end, the junction sequence differs from germline, possibly due to a read error. The J gene is TRBJ2-3, the V gene TRBV18, with a possible D match to TRBD2 (5 bases). This CDR3 is 11 amino acids long. Germline V gene data show CDR1 as KGHSH and CDR2 as LQKENI. The CDR3 loop is CASSPSGWSHF. CDR3 DNA: TGTGCCAGCTCACCTTCGGGGTGGTCGCATTTT.

On this clone itself: The junction departs from the called germline gene at one end, perhaps through a read error. The J gene is TRBJ1-1, the V gene TRBV11-2; weak D call: TRBD1 (6 bases). CDR3 length: 15 amino acids. Germline V CDR1 and CDR2: SGHAT, FQNNGV. The CDR3 coding sequence is TGTGCCAGCAGCCATACATACGGACAGAACCCTGAAGCTTTCTTT. Amino acids: CASSHTYGQNPEAFF.

The rearrangement joins TRBV9 to TRBJ1-2, with 7 nucleotides matching TRBD1. J lost 5 bases, V lost 4 bases, and 8 bases had no gene match. This CDR3 comprises 14 residues. Germline V CDR1 and CDR2: SGDLS, YYNGEE. For the CDR3, the DNA is TGTGCCAGCAGCACCGGGACAGCCAAGTATGGCTACACCTTC. Translating gives CASSTGTAKYGYTF.

The chain couples TRBV18 to TRBJ2-5; tentative D call: TRBD2 (6 bases). Trimming cost V 3 bases and J 5 bases, with 10 bases left between them. Germline CDR1 and CDR2: KGHSH and LQKENI. The CDR3 runs to 13 residues. The CDR3 loop is CASSPGGLETQYF. Here the CDR3 DNA reads TGTGCCAGCTCACCCGGGGGACTGGAGACCCAGTACTTC.

The V gene is TRBV10-3, the J gene TRBJ1-1; 9 bases fit TRBD1. This CDR3 comprises 13 residues. V trimming: 7 bases; J trimming: 4 bases; junction bases outside the gene matches: 4. Looked up from germline, CDR1 is ENHRY and CDR2 is SYGVKD. CDR3 region: CAINLDRGTEAFF. In DNA form, the CDR3 reads TGTGCCATCAATCTGGACAGGGGCACTGAAGCTTTCTTT.

V and J are TRBV13 and TRBJ2-1; TRBD2 matches at 8 bases. The length of the CDR3 is 16 residues. Germline CDR1 reads PRHDT; CDR2 reads FYEKMQ (reference sequence). J lost 0 bases, V lost 2 bases, and 3 bases had no gene match. The DNA for the CDR3 is TGTGCCAGCAGCTTAATAGCGGGGAGCTCCTACAATGAGCAGTTCTTC. It is translated as CASSLIAGSSYNEQFF.

The chain links TRBV24-1 to TRBJ1-2; D call uncertain. CDR3 length: 13 amino acids. Germline CDR1 is KGHDR and CDR2 is SFDVKD. V lost 7 bases and J 1 base, leaving 9 bases between the germline ends. CDR3 protein: CATSDGVNYGYTF. The DNA for the CDR3 is TGTGCCACCAGCGACGGGGTTAACTATGGCTACACCTTC.